Presented here are 8 T cell receptor beta chains from one specimen sequenced in a study of cytomegalovirus exposure and HLA in healthy donors. The PCR was carried out with 60 Vbeta primers and 13 Jbeta primers. The table came from immunoSEQ multiplex PCR; TCRdb's copy has only in-frame clones and leaves some out. The repertoire has about 83,000 clones, approximately 80% of them found once; the top ten carry around 1.9%. The sequenced sample consisted of PBMCs. These receptors all come from a woman in her twenties or thirties in good health and CMV-seronegative.

The V call is TRBV27, the J call TRBJ2-1, with D maybe TRBD2 (6 bases). Germline CDR1 and CDR2: MNHEY and SMNVEV (reference sequence). The ends were cut back, 3 bases at V and 6 bases at J, with 9 bases in the middle. CDR3 length: 13 amino acids. The CDR3 DNA reads as TGTGCCAGCAGTTTCGGGACTGCCAATGAGCAGTTCTTC. This encodes CASSFGTANEQFF.

In the case of this clone: A junction end diverges from the germline sequence, so it may reflect a read error. The rearrangement uses TRBV7-9 and TRBJ2-1, with 10 bases that match TRBD2. This CDR3 contains 15 residues. The germline V gene encodes CDR1 SEHNR and CDR2 FQNEAQ (reference sequence). For the CDR3, the DNA is TGTTCCAGCAGCCCACTAGCGGGGAGGAGTGGTGAGCAGTTCTTC. It is translated as CSSSPLAGRSGEQFF.

Of note for this clone: The junction does not match germline at one end; this may be a read error. The chain joins TRBV7-7 to TRBJ2-1; D is possibly TRBD2 (5 bases). Germline V gene sequence: CDR1 SSHAT, CDR2 FNYEAQ (reference sequence). There are 13 residues in the CDR3. The CDR3 region is CASSFSEGSEQFF. CDR3 nucleotides: TGTGCTAGCAGCTTTAGCGAAGGAAGCGAGCAGTTCTTC.

This clone has a single count. The V gene is TRBV29-1, the J gene TRBJ2-7; TRBD2 agrees at 12 bases. This CDR3 has 18 amino acids. Germline-derived CDR1 and CDR2 are SQVTM and ANQGSEA. V shed 1 base, J shed 4 bases, and the junction held 14 bases outside the gene matches. For the CDR3, the DNA is TGCAGCGTTGAAGTGTGGGCTAGCGGGAGGGCCAGGGTTTACGAGCAGTACTTC. Translating gives CSVEVWASGRARVYEQYF.

The sample holds a few counts of this clone. The chain joins TRBV19 to TRBJ2-3; 13 bases are shared with TRBD2. This CDR3 comprises 18 residues. With 4 bases clipped from V and 4 bases from J, the junction kept 11 bases outside the gene matches. Looked up from germline, CDR1 is LNHDA and CDR2 is SQIVND (reference sequence). The CDR3 loop is CASSSLPGLAGAADTQYF. Here the CDR3 DNA reads TGTGCCAGTAGTAGTCTCCCCGGACTAGCGGGAGCAGCAGATACGCAGTATTTT.

The gene calls are TRBV9 and TRBJ2-2, with a possible D match to TRBD1 (5 bases). The CDR3 contains 13 residues. The ends were cut back, 2 bases at V and 5 bases at J, with 7 bases in the middle. Germline V gene data show CDR1 as SGDLS and CDR2 as YYNGEE. CDR3 sequence (DNA): TGTGCCAGCAGCGTGTACAGGACCGGGGAGCTGTTTTTT. Translation gives CASSVYRTGELFF.

This clone showed up just a few times. CDR3: CASSIVKDRSFEAFF. The CDR3 DNA reads TGTGCCAGTAGTATAGTCAAGGACAGAAGTTTTGAAGCTTTCTTT. V gene TRBV19 combines with J gene TRBJ1-1; tentative D call: TRBD1 (6 bases). There are 15 residues in the CDR3. The germline gives CDR1 LNHDA, CDR2 SQIVND (reference sequence). Trimming left V 1 base short and J 7 bases short, with 16 bases between. The entire variable domain, with the rest obtained from reference TRBV19 and TRBJ1-1, is as follows: DGGITQSPKYLFRKEGQNVTLSCEQNLNHDAMYWYRQDPGQGLRLIYYSQIVNDFQKGDIAEGYSVSREKKESFPLTVTSAQKNPTAFYLCASSIVKDRSFEAFFGQGTRLTVV.

This sequence joins TRBV28 and TRBJ1-2; D gene unclear. The length of the CDR3 is 13 residues. In germline, CDR1 is MDHEN, CDR2 SYDVKM. V shed 3 bases and J shed 2 bases, with 7 bases lying between them. CDR3 region: CASSFNGNYGYTF. CDR3 nucleotide sequence: TGTGCCAGCAGTTTTAACGGGAACTATGGCTACACCTTC.